One sample yielded the 3 T cell receptor beta chains listed below, sequenced in a study of T cells after yellow fever vaccination. TCRdb fed the 5' RACE reads into MiXCR, producing one record per CDR3 protein. This sample yields almost 600,000 distinct CDR3 sequences, of which roughly 12% are seen a single time; about 14% belongs to the top ten. Sequenced here: PBMCs, sampled on the day of the yellow fever booster vaccination. The receptors shown here come from a man younger than 45 who received the YFV17D yellow fever vaccine.

The chain recombines TRBV7-9 with TRBJ2-7; 9 bases are shared with TRBD1. The germline gives CDR1 SEHNR, CDR2 FQNEAQ (reference sequence). The J segment lost 6 bases and the V segment lost 5 bases, leaving 8 bases of the junction unmatched. The CDR3 extends over 14 amino acids. CDR3 region: CASSPRDRAAEQYF. The DNA for the CDR3 is TGTGCCAGCAGCCCGCGGGACAGGGCGGCCGAGCAGTACTTC.

In this sample, this clonotype turned up a few times. V usage is TRBV28 and J usage is TRBJ2-1, with TRBD2 as a possible D gene (5 bases). From germline, CDR1 is MDHEN and CDR2 SYDVKM. The V end lost 9 bases, the J end lost 2 bases, and 11 bases lay between the germline ends. The CDR3 runs 13 residues. CDR3 sequence: CASAGVPYNEQFF. The CDR3 region has the DNA TGTGCCAGTGCCGGGGTACCCTACAATGAGCAGTTCTTC.

In its sample, this clonotype was seen a few times. The V and J genes are TRBV5-5 and TRBJ2-7, with D possibly being TRBD1 or TRBD2 (6 bases each). The CDR3 covers 15 residues. V lost 1 base and J 2 bases, leaving 13 bases between the germline ends. Germline loops: CDR1 SGHKS, CDR2 YYEKEE (reference sequence). The CDR3 region is CASSLRGDFTYEQYF. The CDR3 coding sequence is TGTGCCAGCAGCTTGAGGGGGGATTTTACCTACGAGCAGTACTTC.